These T cell receptor beta chains were read from a single sample in a study of cytomegalovirus exposure and HLA in healthy donors. Using immunoSEQ multiplex PCR, the repertoire was profiled, and TCRdb retains in-frame clones only, with some absent. The table has 110,000 to 150,000 clones, about 10% seen once. Input material: PBMCs. The receptors were sampled from a man aged 50 or older in good health and CMV-seronegative. The CDR3 runs from the conserved cysteine through the conserved F or W. Each record gives: D gene, clone size, J gene, V gene, CDR3 protein, CDR3 DNA. A D gene is named only where the DNA matches it firmly. The size of a clone is reported for some rows only, either as once, few or many, or as a class for expanded clones.

TRBD1 few TRBJ1-1 TRBV19 CASTPGQNSNTEAFF TGTGCCAGTACCCCGGGACAGAACTCGAACACTGAAGCTTTCTTT
- - TRBJ2-7 TRBV10-2 CASSELGPYEQYF TGCGCCAGCAGTGAGTTGGGGCCCTACGAGCAGTACTTC
- few TRBJ1-1 TRBV19 CASRPFGGVEAFF TGTGCCAGTAGACCCTTCGGAGGAGTAGAAGCTTTCTTT
- few TRBJ1-3 TRBV15 CATSTSSGNTIYF TGTGCCACCAGCACCAGCTCTGGAAACACCATATATTTT
TRBD1 - TRBJ2-6 TRBV5-6 CASSGDRGRWSNVLTF TGTGCCAGCAGCGGGGACAGGGGGCGATGGTCCAACGTCCTGACTTTC
TRBD1 - TRBJ2-2 TRBV5-1 CASSLRQGGVNTGELFF TGCGCCAGCAGCTTGAGACAGGGGGGGGTCAACACCGGGGAGCTGTTTTTT
TRBD2 - TRBJ2-5 TRBV18 CASSPGGLSLSETQYF TGTGCCAGCTCACCGGGAGGGTTGTCGCTCTCAGAGACCCAGTACTTC
- few TRBJ1-1 TRBV6-6 CASRVAGDTEAFF TGTGCCAGCAGAGTAGCAGGGGACACTGAAGCTTTCTTT
- few TRBJ1-3 TRBV5-6 CASSPDFSGNTIYF TGTGCCAGCAGCCCCGACTTCTCTGGAAACACCATATATTTT
- few TRBJ1-1 TRBV2 CASGREPVTEAFF TGTGCCAGCGGAAGGGAGCCGGTCACTGAAGCTTTCTTT
- few TRBJ2-1 TRBV6-6 CASSIYNEQFF TGTGCCAGCAGCATCTATAATGAGCAGTTCTTC
- few TRBJ2-7 TRBV6-1 CASREGVGYEQYF TGTGCCAGCAGAGAGGGGGTCGGGTACGAGCAGTACTTC
- many TRBJ1-5 TRBV2 CASSRGGNQPQHF TGTGCCAGCAGCAGGGGAGGCAATCAGCCCCAGCATTTT
TRBD2 - TRBJ2-7 TRBV13 CASSNAGGRVYEQYF TGTGCCAGCTCAAATGCCGGCGGGAGAGTGTACGAGCAGTACTTC
- - TRBJ2-3 TRBV5-1 CASSFGGSTDTQYF TGCGCCAGCAGCTTTGGCGGGAGCACAGATACGCAGTATTTT
TRBD1 - TRBJ1-5 TRBV30 CAWGRDRVPGSNQPQHF TGTGCCTGGGGCCGGGACAGGGTCCCGGGCAGCAATCAGCCCCAGCATTTT
TRBD1 many TRBJ1-3 TRBV15 CATSREGGGVGNTIYF TGTGCCACCAGCAGAGAAGGAGGGGGCGTTGGAAACACCATATATTTT
- few TRBJ2-1 TRBV4-1 CASSQGLTSSGNEQFF TGCGCCAGCAGCCAGGGGCTAACTAGCTCGGGGAATGAGCAGTTCTTC
- medium-sized TRBJ2-6 TRBV4-2 CASSQDNSGANVLTF TGTGCCAGCAGCCAAGACAACTCTGGGGCCAACGTCCTGACTTTC
- - TRBJ2-2 TRBV2 CASSGIGGPTGELFF TGTGCCAGCAGTGGAATAGGCGGCCCTACCGGGGAGCTGTTTTTT
- few TRBJ2-7 TRBV28 CASSLVRDEQYF TGTGCCAGCAGTTTAGTCAGGGACGAGCAGTACTTC
TRBD1 few TRBJ1-2 TRBV4-1 CASSFRQGGYTF TGCGCCAGCAGCTTCAGACAGGGGGGCTACACCTTC
- few TRBJ1-1 TRBV10-3 CAISESGTTNTEAFF TGTGCCATCAGTGAGTCTGGGACAACGAACACTGAAGCTTTCTTT
- few TRBJ1-1 TRBV4-1 CASSPDEHRNTEAFF TGCGCCAGCAGCCCCGATGAGCACAGGAACACTGAAGCTTTCTTT
- - TRBJ1-2 TRBV6-5 CASSPRDNNYGYTF TGTGCCAGCAGTCCCCGGGACAATAACTATGGCTACACCTTC
- - TRBJ2-3 TRBV2 CASSPSTDTQYF TGTGCCAGCTCTCCTAGCACAGATACGCAGTATTTT
- - TRBJ1-2 TRBV6-1 CASSEMSNYGYTF TGTGCCAGCAGTGAAATGAGCAACTATGGCTACACCTTC
- - TRBJ1-1 TRBV7-9 CASSPQQGLNTEAFF TGTGCCAGCAGCCCACAACAGGGATTGAACACTGAAGCTTTCTTT
TRBD1 - TRBJ1-5 TRBV10-3 CAISGDRDNQPQHF TGTGCCATCAGTGGGGACAGGGACAATCAGCCCCAGCATTTT
- - TRBJ1-2 TRBV28 CASSLQGWYGYTF TGTGCCAGCAGTTTACAGGGTTGGTATGGCTACACCTTC
TRBD1 - TRBJ1-2 TRBV9 CASSVGTAPTGDYGYTF TGTGCCAGCAGCGTGGGCACAGCCCCGACAGGGGATTATGGCTACACCTTC
TRBD1 few TRBJ2-7 TRBV2 CASSASRGQGREQYF TGTGCCAGCAGTGCCTCCAGGGGGCAAGGTAGGGAGCAGTACTTC
TRBD2 - TRBJ2-5 TRBV7-6 CASSFGTSGGVETQYF TGTGCCAGCAGCTTCGGGACTAGCGGGGGGGTCGAGACCCAGTACTTC